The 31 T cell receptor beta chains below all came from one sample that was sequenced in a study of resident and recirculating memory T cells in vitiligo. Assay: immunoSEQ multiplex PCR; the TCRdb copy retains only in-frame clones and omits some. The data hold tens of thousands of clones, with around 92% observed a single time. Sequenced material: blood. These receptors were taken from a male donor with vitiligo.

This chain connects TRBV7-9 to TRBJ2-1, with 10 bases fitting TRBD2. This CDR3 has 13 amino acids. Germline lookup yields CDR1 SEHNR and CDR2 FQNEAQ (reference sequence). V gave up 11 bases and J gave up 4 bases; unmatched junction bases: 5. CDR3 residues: CAQGLADYNEQFF. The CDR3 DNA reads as TGTGCCCAAGGACTAGCGGATTACAATGAGCAGTTCTTC.

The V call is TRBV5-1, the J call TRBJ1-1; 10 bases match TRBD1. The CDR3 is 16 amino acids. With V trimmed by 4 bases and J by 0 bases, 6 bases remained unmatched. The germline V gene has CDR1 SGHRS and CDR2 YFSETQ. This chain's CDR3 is CASSLPGQGMNTEAFF. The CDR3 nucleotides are TGCGCCAGCAGCCTTCCGGGACAGGGGATGAACACTGAAGCTTTCTTT.

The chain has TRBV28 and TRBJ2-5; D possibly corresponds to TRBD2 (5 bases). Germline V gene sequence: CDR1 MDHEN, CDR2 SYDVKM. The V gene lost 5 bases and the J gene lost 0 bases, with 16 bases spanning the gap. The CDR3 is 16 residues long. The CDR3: CASSPPGMSYQETQYF. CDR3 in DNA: TGTGCCAGCAGTCCCCCGGGGATGTCATACCAAGAGACCCAGTACTTC.

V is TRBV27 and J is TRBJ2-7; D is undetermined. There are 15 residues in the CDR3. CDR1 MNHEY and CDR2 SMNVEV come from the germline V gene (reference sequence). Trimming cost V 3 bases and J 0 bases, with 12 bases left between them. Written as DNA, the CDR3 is TGTGCCAGCAGTTTGACTGTTTTAGGCTCCTACGAGCAGTACTTC. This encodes CASSLTVLGSYEQYF.

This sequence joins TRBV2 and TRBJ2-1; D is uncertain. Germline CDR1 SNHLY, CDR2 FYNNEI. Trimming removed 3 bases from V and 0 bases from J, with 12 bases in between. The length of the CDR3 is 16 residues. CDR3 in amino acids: CASSDRKAGSYNEQFF. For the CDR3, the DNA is TGTGCCAGCAGTGACCGAAAGGCAGGCTCCTACAATGAGCAGTTCTTC.

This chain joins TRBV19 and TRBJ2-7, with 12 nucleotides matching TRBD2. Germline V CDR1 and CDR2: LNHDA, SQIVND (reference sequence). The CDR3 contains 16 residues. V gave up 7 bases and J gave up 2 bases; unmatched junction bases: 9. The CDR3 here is CASTPRLAGETYEQYF. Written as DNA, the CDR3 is TGTGCCAGTACTCCAAGACTAGCGGGAGAAACCTACGAGCAGTACTTC.

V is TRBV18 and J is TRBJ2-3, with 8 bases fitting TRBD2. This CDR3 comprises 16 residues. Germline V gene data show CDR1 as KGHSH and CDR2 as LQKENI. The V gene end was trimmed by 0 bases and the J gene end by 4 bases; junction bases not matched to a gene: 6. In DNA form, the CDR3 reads TGTGCCAGCTCACCACCGAAACTAGCGGCCCCAGATACGCAGTATTTT. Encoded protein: CASSPPKLAAPDTQYF.

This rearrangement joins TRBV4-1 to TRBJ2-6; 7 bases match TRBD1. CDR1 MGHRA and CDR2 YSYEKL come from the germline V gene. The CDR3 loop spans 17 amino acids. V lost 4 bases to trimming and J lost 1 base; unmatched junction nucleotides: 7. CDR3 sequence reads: CASSRADRVSGANVLTF. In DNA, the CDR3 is TGCGCCAGCAGCCGAGCAGACAGGGTGTCTGGGGCCAACGTCCTGACTTTC.

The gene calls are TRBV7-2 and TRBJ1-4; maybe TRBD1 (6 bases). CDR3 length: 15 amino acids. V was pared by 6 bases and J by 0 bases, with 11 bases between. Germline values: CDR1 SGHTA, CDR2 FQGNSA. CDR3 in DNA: TGTGCCAGCAGTAGGACAGTGGCAACTAATGAAAAACTGTTTTTT. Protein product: CASSRTVATNEKLFF.

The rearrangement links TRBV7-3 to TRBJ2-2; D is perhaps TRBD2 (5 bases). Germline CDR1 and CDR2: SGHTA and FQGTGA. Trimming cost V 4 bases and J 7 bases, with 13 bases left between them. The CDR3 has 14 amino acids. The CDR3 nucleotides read TGTGCCAGCAGCTCTGACTACCTCGGCGGGGAGCTGTTTTTT. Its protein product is CASSSDYLGGELFF.

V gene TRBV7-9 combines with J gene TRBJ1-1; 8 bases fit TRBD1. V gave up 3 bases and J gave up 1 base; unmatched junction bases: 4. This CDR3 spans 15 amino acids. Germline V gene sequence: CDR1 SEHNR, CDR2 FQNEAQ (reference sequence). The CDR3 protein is CASSFQGAQNTEAFF. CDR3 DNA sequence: TGTGCCAGCAGCTTCCAGGGGGCTCAGAACACTGAAGCTTTCTTT. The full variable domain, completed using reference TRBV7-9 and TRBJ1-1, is DTGVSQNPRHKITKRGQNVTFRCDPISEHNRLYWYRQTLGQGPEFLTYFQNEAQLEKSRLLSDRFSAERPKGSFSTLEIQRTEQGDSAMYLCASSFQGAQNTEAFFGQGTRLTVV.

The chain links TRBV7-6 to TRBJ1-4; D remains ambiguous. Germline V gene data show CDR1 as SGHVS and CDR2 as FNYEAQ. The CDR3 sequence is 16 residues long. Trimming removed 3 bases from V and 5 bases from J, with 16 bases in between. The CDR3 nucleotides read TGTGCCAGCAGCTTGTACGACACAACGGAAAATGAAAAACTGTTTTTT. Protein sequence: CASSLYDTTENEKLFF.

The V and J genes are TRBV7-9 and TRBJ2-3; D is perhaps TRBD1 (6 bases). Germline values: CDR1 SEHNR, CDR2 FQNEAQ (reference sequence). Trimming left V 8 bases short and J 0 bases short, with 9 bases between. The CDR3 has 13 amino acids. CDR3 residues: CASRDTSTDTQYF. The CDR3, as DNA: TGTGCCAGCCGGGACACTAGCACAGATACGCAGTATTTT.

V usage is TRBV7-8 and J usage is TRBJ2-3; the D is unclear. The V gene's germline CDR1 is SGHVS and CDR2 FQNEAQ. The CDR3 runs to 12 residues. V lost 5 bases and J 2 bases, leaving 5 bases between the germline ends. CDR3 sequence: CASSPNTDTQYF. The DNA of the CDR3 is TGTGCCAGCAGCCCAAACACAGATACGCAGTATTTT.

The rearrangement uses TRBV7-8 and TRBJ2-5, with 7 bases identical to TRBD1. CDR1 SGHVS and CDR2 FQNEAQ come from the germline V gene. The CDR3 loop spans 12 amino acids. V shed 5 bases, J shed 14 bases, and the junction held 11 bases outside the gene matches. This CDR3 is CASSTRQGGHYF. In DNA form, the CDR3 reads TGTGCCAGCAGCACCCGACAGGGTGGGCATTACTTC.

The CDR3 DNA reads TGTGCCAGCAGTGCGGGTACTGGGGCCAACGTCCTGACTTTC. Translation: CASSAGTGANVLTF. This rearrangement joins TRBV2 to TRBJ2-6, with D unresolved. The CDR3 has 14 amino acids. Trimming removed 4 bases from V and 2 bases from J, with 6 bases in between. Germline values: CDR1 SNHLY, CDR2 FYNNEI.

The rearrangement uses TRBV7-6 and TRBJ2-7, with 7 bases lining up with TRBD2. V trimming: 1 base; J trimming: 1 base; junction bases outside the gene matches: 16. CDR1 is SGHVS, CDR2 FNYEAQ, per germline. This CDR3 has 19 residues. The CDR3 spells CASSLVGWVGSGDSYEQYF. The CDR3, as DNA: TGTGCCAGCAGCTTAGTGGGTTGGGTCGGAAGCGGGGATTCCTACGAGCAGTACTTC.

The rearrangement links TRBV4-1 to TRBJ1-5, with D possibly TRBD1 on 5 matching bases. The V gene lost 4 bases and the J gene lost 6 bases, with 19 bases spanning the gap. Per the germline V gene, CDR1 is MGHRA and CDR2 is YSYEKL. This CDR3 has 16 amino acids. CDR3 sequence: CASSLKAGGEGQPQHF. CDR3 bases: TGCGCCAGCAGCCTGAAAGCCGGAGGGGAGGGTCAGCCCCAGCATTTT.

CDR3 DNA sequence: TGTGCCAGCAGCCCTAGACAGGGGAACACCATATATTTT. Translating it yields CASSPRQGNTIYF. This chain connects TRBV7-2 to TRBJ1-3, with 8 bases aligning to TRBD1. The CDR3 loop spans 13 amino acids. The V and J ends lost 5 bases and 7 bases, in that order; junction bases with no gene match: 4. Germline loops: CDR1 SGHTA, CDR2 FQGNSA. The full variable domain, in which reference TRBV7-2 and TRBJ1-3 provide the parts outside the CDR3, is GAGVSQSPSNKVTEKGKDVELRCDPISGHTALYWYRQSLGQGLEFLIYFQGNSAPDKSGLPSDRFSAERTGGSVSTLTIQRTQQEDSAVYLCASSPRQGNTIYFGEGSWLTVV.

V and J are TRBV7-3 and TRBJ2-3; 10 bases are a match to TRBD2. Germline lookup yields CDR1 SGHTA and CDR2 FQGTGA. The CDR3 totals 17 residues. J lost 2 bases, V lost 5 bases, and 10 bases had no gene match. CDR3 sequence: CASSLGIAGGFTDTQYF. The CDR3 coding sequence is TGTGCCAGCAGCCTCGGCATAGCGGGAGGCTTCACAGATACGCAGTATTTT.

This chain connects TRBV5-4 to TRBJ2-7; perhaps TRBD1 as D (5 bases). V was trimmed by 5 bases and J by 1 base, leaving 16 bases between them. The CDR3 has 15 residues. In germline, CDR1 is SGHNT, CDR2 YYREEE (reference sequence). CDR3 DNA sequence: TGTGCCAGCAGTTTTGGTGGGGCGAGGTCCTACGAGCAGTACTTC. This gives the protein CASSFGGARSYEQYF.

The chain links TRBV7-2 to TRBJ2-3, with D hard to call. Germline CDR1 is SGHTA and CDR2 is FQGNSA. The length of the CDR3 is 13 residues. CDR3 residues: CVVGLKNTDTQYF. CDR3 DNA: TGTGTCGTTGGGCTAAAAAACACAGATACGCAGTATTTT. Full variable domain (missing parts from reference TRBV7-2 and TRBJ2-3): GAGVSQSPSNKVTEKGKDVELRCDPISGHTALYWYRQSLGQGLEFLIYFQGNSAPDKSGLPSDRFSAERTGGSVSTLTIQRTQQEDSAVYLCVVGLKNTDTQYFGPGTRLTVL.

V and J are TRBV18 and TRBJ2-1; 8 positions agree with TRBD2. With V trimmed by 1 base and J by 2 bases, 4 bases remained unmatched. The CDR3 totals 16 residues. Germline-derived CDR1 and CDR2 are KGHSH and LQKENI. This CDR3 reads CASSPLALAAYNEQFF. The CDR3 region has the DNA TGTGCCAGCTCACCACTCGCACTAGCGGCCTACAATGAGCAGTTCTTC.

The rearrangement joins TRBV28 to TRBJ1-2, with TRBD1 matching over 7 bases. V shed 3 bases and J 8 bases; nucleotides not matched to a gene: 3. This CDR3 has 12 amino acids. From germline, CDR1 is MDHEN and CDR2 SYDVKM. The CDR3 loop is CASSFQGDGYTF. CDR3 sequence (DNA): TGTGCCAGCAGTTTTCAGGGGGACGGCTACACCTTC.

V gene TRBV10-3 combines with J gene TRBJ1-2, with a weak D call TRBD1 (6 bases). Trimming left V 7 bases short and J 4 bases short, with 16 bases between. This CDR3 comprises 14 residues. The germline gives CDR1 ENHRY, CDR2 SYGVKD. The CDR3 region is CAITGMTGAYGYTF. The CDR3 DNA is TGTGCCATCACCGGAATGACAGGCGCCTATGGCTACACCTTC.

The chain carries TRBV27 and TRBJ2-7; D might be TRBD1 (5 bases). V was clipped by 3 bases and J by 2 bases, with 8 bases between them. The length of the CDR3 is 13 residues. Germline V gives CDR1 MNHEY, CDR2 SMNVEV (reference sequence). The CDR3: CASSFIRAYEQYF. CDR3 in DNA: TGTGCCAGCAGTTTTATCAGGGCCTACGAGCAGTACTTC.

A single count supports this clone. CDR3 region: CASGGDRGQGYTF. CDR3 nucleotide sequence: TGTGCCAGCGGCGGAGACAGGGGTCAGGGCTACACCTTC. The chain carries TRBV11-2 and TRBJ1-2, with 8 bases lining up with TRBD1. CDR3 size: 13 residues. Germline CDR1 reads SGHAT; CDR2 reads FQNNGV. After removal of 8 bases from V and 8 bases from J, the junction contained 10 bases not matched to a gene. Full variable domain (rest looked up from reference TRBV11-2 and TRBJ1-2): EAGVAQSPRYKIIEKRQSVAFWCNPISGHATLYWYQQILGQGPKLLIQFQNNGVVDDSQLPKDRFSAERLKGVDSTLKIQPAKLEDSAVYLCASGGDRGQGYTFGSGTRLTVV.

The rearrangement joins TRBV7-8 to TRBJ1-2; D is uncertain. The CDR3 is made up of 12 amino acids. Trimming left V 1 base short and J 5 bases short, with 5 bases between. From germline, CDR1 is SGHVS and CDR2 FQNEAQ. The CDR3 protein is CASSLGIYGYTF. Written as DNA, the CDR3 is TGTGCCAGCAGCTTAGGTATATATGGCTACACCTTC.

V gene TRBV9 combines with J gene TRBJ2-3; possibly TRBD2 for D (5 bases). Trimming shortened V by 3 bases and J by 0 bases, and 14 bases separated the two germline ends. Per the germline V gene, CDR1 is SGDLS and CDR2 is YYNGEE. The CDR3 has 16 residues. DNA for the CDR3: TGTGCCAGCAGCGCCCCCTTACTAGGGAGCACAGATACGCAGTATTTT. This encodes CASSAPLLGSTDTQYF.

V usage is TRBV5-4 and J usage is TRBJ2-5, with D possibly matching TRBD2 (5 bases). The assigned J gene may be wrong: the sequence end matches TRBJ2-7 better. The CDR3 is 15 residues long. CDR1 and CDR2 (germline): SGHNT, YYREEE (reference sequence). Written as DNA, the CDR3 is TGTGCCAGCAGCTTGAGTGGGTCGGGATCCGACGAGCAGTACTTC. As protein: CASSLSGSGSDEQYF.

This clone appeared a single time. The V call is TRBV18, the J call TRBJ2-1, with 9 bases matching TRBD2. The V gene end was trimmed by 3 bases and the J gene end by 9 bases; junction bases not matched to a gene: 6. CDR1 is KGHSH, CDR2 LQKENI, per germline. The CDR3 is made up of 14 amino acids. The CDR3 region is CASSPPGLAFEQFF. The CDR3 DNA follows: TGTGCCAGCTCACCGCCGGGACTAGCATTTGAGCAGTTCTTC.